The source of this TCR beta chain is a study of siplizumab effects on memory and regulatory T cells. Notes on the study in general: Versus 26.9% in controls, the mappable alloreactive CD4+ clones averaged about 63% Treg-derived with siplizumab. The alloreactive clones that mapped to unstimulated subsets made up only a minor fraction. Proliferating siplizumab-cultured Tregs lacked confirmed suppressive function. Unstimulated naive T cells seemed to show more diversity than memory cells did, and they also seemed to be among the major contributors to the alloresponse.

The data were produced by immunoSEQ multiplex PCR, yet TCRdb's version contains in-frame clones alone and is incomplete. Of about 94,000 clones listed, approximately 95% are singletons. Worth noting for this clone: As yet, its antigen is unknown.

Trimming removed 3 bases from V and 5 bases from J, with 7 bases in between. The CDR3 totals 13 residues. From germline, CDR1 is LNHDA and CDR2 SQIVND (reference sequence). The chain recombines TRBV19 with TRBJ2-2; the D is unclear. The sequenced material came from non-Treg CD4+ T cells sorted from blood. This receptor was taken from a human donor in good health. In DNA, the CDR3 is TGTGCCAGTAGTATCTGGGGAACCGGGGAGCTGTTTTTT. Residues: CASSIWGTGELFF.